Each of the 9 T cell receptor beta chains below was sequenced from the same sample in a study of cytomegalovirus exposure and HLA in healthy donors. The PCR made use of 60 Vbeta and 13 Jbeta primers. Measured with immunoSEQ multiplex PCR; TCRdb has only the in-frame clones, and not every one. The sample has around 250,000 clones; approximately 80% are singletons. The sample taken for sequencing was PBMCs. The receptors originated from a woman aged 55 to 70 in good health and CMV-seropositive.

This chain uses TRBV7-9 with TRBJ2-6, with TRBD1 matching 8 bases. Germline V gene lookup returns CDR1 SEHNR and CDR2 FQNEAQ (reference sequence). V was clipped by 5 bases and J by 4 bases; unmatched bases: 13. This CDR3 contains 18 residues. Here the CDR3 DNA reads TGTGCCAGCAGCCCCAGGGACAGGTTTTGGGACGGGGCCAACGTCCTGACTTTC. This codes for CASSPRDRFWDGANVLTF. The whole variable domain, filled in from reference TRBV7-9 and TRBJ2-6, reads DTGVSQNPRHKITKRGQNVTFRCDPISEHNRLYWYRQTLGQGPEFLTYFQNEAQLEKSRLLSDRFSAERPKGSFSTLEIQRTEQGDSAMYLCASSPRDRFWDGANVLTFGAGSRLTVL.

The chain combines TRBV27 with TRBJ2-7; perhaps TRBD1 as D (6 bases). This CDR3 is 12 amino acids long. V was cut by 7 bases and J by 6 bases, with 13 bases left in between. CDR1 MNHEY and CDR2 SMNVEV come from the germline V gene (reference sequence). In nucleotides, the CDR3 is TGTGCCAGCAACAGGGAAGGCGGCGAGCAGTACTTC. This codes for CASNREGGEQYF.

The DNA for the CDR3 is TGTGCCAGCAGCTTAGGACTAGCGGGAGACGAGCAGTACTTC. Protein product: CASSLGLAGDEQYF. The V gene is TRBV7-3, the J gene TRBJ2-7; TRBD2 matches at 13 bases. Per the germline V gene, CDR1 is SGHTA and CDR2 is FQGTGA. The CDR3 consists of 14 residues. J was trimmed by 5 bases and V by 2 bases; bases with no gene match: 0.

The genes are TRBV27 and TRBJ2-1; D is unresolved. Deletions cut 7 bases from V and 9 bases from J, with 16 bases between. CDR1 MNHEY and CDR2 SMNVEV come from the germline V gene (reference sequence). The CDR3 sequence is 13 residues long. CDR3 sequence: CASNPRLTGEQFF. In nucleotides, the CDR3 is TGTGCCAGCAATCCCCGGTTAACGGGTGAGCAGTTCTTC.

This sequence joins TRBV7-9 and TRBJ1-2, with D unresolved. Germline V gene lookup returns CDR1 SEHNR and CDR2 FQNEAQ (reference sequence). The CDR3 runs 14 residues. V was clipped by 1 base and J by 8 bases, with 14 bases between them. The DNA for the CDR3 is TGTGCCAGCAGCTTAGGGCGCCGGGGTGAAGGCTACACCTTC. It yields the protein CASSLGRRGEGYTF.

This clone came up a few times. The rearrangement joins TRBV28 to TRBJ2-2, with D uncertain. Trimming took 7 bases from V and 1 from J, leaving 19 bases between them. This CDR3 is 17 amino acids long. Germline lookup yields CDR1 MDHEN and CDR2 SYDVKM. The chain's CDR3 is CASNPPAQFKNTGELFF. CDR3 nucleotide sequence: TGTGCCAGCAACCCCCCCGCACAATTTAAGAACACCGGGGAGCTGTTTTTT.

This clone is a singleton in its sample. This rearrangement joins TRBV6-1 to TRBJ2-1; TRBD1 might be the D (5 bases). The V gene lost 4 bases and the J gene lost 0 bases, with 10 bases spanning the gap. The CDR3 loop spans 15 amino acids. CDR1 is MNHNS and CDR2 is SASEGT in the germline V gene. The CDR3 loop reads CASSAGSSSYNEQFF. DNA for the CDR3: TGTGCCAGCAGTGCAGGGTCCAGCTCCTACAATGAGCAGTTCTTC.

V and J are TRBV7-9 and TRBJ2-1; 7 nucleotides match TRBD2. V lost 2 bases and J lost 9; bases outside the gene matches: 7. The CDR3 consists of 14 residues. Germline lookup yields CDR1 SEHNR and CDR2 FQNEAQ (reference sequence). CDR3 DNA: TGTGCCAGCAGCTTAAATGGACTAGAAGTTGAGCAGTTCTTC. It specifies CASSLNGLEVEQFF.

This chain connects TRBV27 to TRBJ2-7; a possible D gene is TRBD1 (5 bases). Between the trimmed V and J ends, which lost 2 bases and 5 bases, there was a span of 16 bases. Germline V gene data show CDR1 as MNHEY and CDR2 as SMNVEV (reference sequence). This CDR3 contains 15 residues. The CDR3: CASSLRPEGVDEQYF. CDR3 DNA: TGTGCCAGCAGTTTAAGGCCCGAAGGGGTGGACGAGCAGTACTTC.